Below are 29 T cell receptor beta chains sequenced from a single sample in a study of blood T cells in healthy people across ages. Then a second PCR, running roughly 7 to 11 cycles, was carried out with a sample-barcoded 5' primer and a J-beta primer mix. One entry per CDR3 protein results from TCRdb running MiXCR on the 5' RACE reads. The sample records approximately 580,000 distinct CDR3 sequences, 24% being singletons. This same sample was also part of a study on T cells of mothers and their children.

Sequenced: blood. These receptors were taken from a boy between 10 and 17 years old in good health.

The chain carries TRBV7-2 and TRBJ1-6, with unresolved D. The V end lost 7 bases, the J end lost 7 bases, and 23 bases lay between the germline ends. This CDR3 region has 17 residues. The germline gives CDR1 SGHTA, CDR2 FQGNSA. CDR3 sequence: CASIQSPGLVGNSPLHF. The CDR3 bases are TGTGCCAGCATCCAGAGTCCGGGGTTAGTGGGGAATTCACCCCTCCACTTT.

The chain is built from TRBV4-3 and TRBJ2-3, with 11 nucleotides matching TRBD2. The germline CDR1 and CDR2 sequences are LGHNA and YSLEER. V shed 0 bases, J shed 3 bases, and the junction held 2 bases outside the gene matches. The CDR3 sequence is 16 residues long. CDR3 nucleotide sequence: TGCGCCAGCAGCCAAGATGGACTAGCGGGTACAGATACGCAGTATTTT. Translated, it gives CASSQDGLAGTDTQYF.

This clonotype appeared a few times. The chain couples TRBV5-1 to TRBJ2-3, with 11 nucleotides matching TRBD1. Germline V gene data show CDR1 as SGHRS and CDR2 as YFSETQ. V gave up 7 bases and J gave up 5 bases; unmatched junction bases: 9. The CDR3 covers 15 residues. CDR3 region: CASGISGTGGDTQYF. CDR3 bases: TGCGCCAGCGGCATATCCGGGACAGGGGGAGATACGCAGTATTTT.

The V call is TRBV7-6, the J call TRBJ1-5; a weak D match, TRBD1 (5 bases). Trimming shortened V by 2 bases and J by 0 bases, and 8 bases separated the two germline ends. CDR1 is SGHVS, CDR2 FNYEAQ, per germline. The CDR3 totals 15 residues. CDR3 in amino acids: CASSLIQGSNQPQHF. The CDR3 DNA is TGTGCCAGCAGCTTAATTCAGGGTAGCAATCAGCCCCAGCATTTT.

V and J are TRBV7-2 and TRBJ2-7; D perhaps matches TRBD1 (6 bases). The CDR3 runs to 14 residues. The V gene's germline CDR1 is SGHTA and CDR2 FQGNSA. V was shortened by 7 bases and J by 6 bases, with 19 bases between the two germline ends. The CDR3 loop reads CASILGGPRGEQYF. The CDR3 nucleotides read TGTGCCAGCATCCTAGGGGGACCGAGGGGCGAGCAGTACTTC. The complete variable domain, with remaining parts taken from reference TRBV7-2 and TRBJ2-7, reads GAGVSQSPSNKVTEKGKDVELRCDPISGHTALYWYRQSLGQGLEFLIYFQGNSAPDKSGLPSDRFSAERTGGSVSTLTIQRTQQEDSAVYLCASILGGPRGEQYFGPGTRLTVT.

This chain joins TRBV4-2 and TRBJ2-1; a weak D match, TRBD1 (6 bases). The V gene's germline CDR1 is LGHNA and CDR2 YNFKEQ. CDR3 length equals 16 residues. The V end was cut by 0 bases, the J end by 4 bases, with 13 bases between. The CDR3 DNA reads TGTGCCAGCAGCCAAGAGTGGGGGCAGACTTACAATGAGCAGTTCTTC. Protein: CASSQEWGQTYNEQFF.

Written as DNA, the CDR3 is TGTGCCAGCAGTTTAGGGGGGCTCAGTCCCAACGAGCAGTACTTC. It specifies CASSLGGLSPNEQYF. The rearrangement links TRBV27 to TRBJ2-7, with D possibly being TRBD1 or TRBD2 (6 bases each). The CDR3 sequence is 15 residues long. V gave up 2 bases and J gave up 5 bases, with 16 bases separating them. Per the germline V gene, CDR1 is MNHEY and CDR2 is SMNVEV (reference sequence).

This chain links TRBV5-1 with TRBJ2-2, with D tentatively TRBD2 (7 bases). Germline lookup yields CDR1 SGHRS and CDR2 YFSETQ. The ends were cut back, 4 bases at V and 2 bases at J, with 12 bases in the middle. This CDR3 spans 15 amino acids. This chain's CDR3 is CASSAGALNTGELFF. The CDR3 coding sequence is TGCGCCAGCAGCGCGGGGGCCCTAAACACCGGGGAGCTGTTTTTT.

This clonotype was observed a few times. The chain links TRBV21-1 to TRBJ2-7; TRBD1 is the table's D call and was not checked against the DNA. TRBV21-1 is deemed a pseudogene. The CDR3 covers 15 residues. The CDR3 sequence is CASTVVGQGMNEQYF. CDR3 nucleotides: TGTGCCAGCACCGTAGTGGGACAGGGTATGAACGAGCAGTACTTC.

V gene TRBV2 combines with J gene TRBJ1-4; no firm D call. The ends were cut back, 4 bases at V and 0 bases at J, with 9 bases in the middle. The CDR3 has 15 residues. The V gene's germline CDR1 is SNHLY and CDR2 FYNNEI. The CDR3 spells CASSGRKSTNEKLFF. The CDR3 region has the DNA TGTGCCAGCAGTGGGCGGAAGTCAACTAATGAAAAACTGTTTTTT.

The J gene is TRBJ1-5, the V gene TRBV20-1; D is uncertain. V gave up 3 bases and J gave up 0 bases, with 9 bases separating them. Per germline, CDR1 DFQATT and CDR2 SNEGSKA (reference sequence). The CDR3 contains 14 residues. In DNA, the CDR3 is TGCAGTGCTAGTAGGTCCTTTAGCAATCAGCCCCAGCATTTT. Residues: CSASRSFSNQPQHF.

The chain joins TRBV7-2 to TRBJ1-2, with no clear D. With 1 base removed from V and 1 base from J, the gap between germline ends came to 7 bases. Germline assignment: CDR1 SGHTA and CDR2 FQGNSA. The CDR3 sequence is 14 residues long. The CDR3 is CASSLDIINYGYTF. The CDR3, as DNA: TGTGCCAGCAGCTTAGACATAATTAACTATGGCTACACCTTC.

This clonotype was found a few times. The chain uses TRBV6-5 and TRBJ2-1, with D possibly matching TRBD2 (7 bases). The CDR3 loop spans 15 amino acids. Trimming pared 6 bases from V and 9 bases from J, leaving 21 bases between. Per germline, CDR1 MNHEY and CDR2 SVGAGI. CDR3 loop: CASSSVEGGGSEQFF. The CDR3 DNA follows: TGTGCCAGCAGCTCCGTTGAGGGGGGGGGGAGTGAGCAGTTCTTC.

The chain has TRBV6-2 or TRBV6-3 and TRBJ2-5, with D possibly TRBD2 on 5 matching bases. The DNA matches TRBJ2-1 better at its end, which makes the J call doubtful. Germline CDR1 is MNHEY and CDR2 is SVGEGT. This CDR3 contains 12 residues. This CDR3 reads CASSYSGSEQFF. CDR3 DNA: TGTGCCAGCAGTTACTCAGGGAGTGAGCAGTTCTTC.

This clonotype appeared a few times. The V gene is TRBV7-9, the J gene TRBJ2-2; D is undetermined. The germline V gene has CDR1 SEHNR and CDR2 FQNEAQ (reference sequence). There are 13 residues in the CDR3. Between the trimmed V and J ends, which lost 1 base and 11 bases, there was a span of 11 bases. CDR3 sequence: CASSLDASGELFF. The CDR3 nucleotides are TGTGCCAGCAGCTTAGATGCGAGTGGAGAGCTGTTTTTT.

V usage is TRBV7-8 and J usage is TRBJ2-1; D is unclear. CDR3 length: 21 residues. Germline CDR1 and CDR2: SGHVS and FQNEAQ. Trimming stripped 5 bases from V and 0 bases from J, with 29 bases between. DNA of the CDR3: TGTGCCAGCAGCCTCATTATGGGTGGGATGGGAAGGGCCTCCTCCTACAATGAGCAGTTCTTC. Translated, it gives CASSLIMGGMGRASSYNEQFF.

The V call is TRBV5-4, the J call TRBJ1-1; TRBD1 might be the D (6 bases). Trimming cost V 2 bases and J 6 bases, with 11 bases left between them. Germline V gives CDR1 SGHNT, CDR2 YYREEE (reference sequence). The CDR3 totals 13 residues. The CDR3 DNA reads as TGTGCCAGCAGCTTACAGGGCGGCGCTGAAGCTTTCTTT. It encodes CASSLQGGAEAFF.

The V and J genes are TRBV20-1 and TRBJ2-1, with 12 bases fitting TRBD2. This CDR3 region has 16 residues. CDR1 and CDR2 (germline): DFQATT, SNEGSKA (reference sequence). After removal of 3 bases from V and 8 bases from J, the junction contained 11 bases not matched to a gene. CDR3: CSASLAGGLHADEQFF. CDR3 coding DNA: TGCAGTGCTAGCCTAGCGGGGGGGCTACATGCGGATGAGCAGTTCTTC.

This clonotype was seen a few times. J is TRBJ2-2 and V is TRBV24-1; D call uncertain. Trimming stripped 3 bases from V and 6 bases from J, with 10 bases between. Germline V gene lookup returns CDR1 KGHDR and CDR2 SFDVKD. The CDR3 totals 14 residues. The CDR3 nucleotides are TGTGCCACCAGTGATCAGAGGAATTCCGGGGAGCTGTTTTTT. This translates into CATSDQRNSGELFF.

J is TRBJ1-5 and V is TRBV7-2; a possible D gene is TRBD1 (5 bases). This CDR3 contains 16 residues. CDR1 is SGHTA, CDR2 FQGNSA, per germline. The V and J ends lost 1 base and 4 bases respectively, with 14 bases between them. The CDR3 region has the DNA TGTGCCAGCAGCTTAGTTGCAGGGCCTTGGAATCAGCCCCAGCATTTT. Translating gives CASSLVAGPWNQPQHF.

This clonotype was seen more than once but under ten times. A read error may be the cause here, since a much bigger clone is one base away. Given the absence of the conserved phenylalanine or tryptophan at the CDR3 end, a read error is likely. The chain recombines TRBV20-1 with TRBJ1-2; D is unclear. CDR3 length: 11 residues. Germline CDR1 DFQATT, CDR2 SNEGSKA (reference sequence). The CDR3 region is CSRRTDYGYTL. The CDR3, as DNA: TGCAGCCGCCGAACGGACTATGGCTACACCCTC.

The genes are TRBV7-6 and TRBJ2-5; 8 bases are shared with TRBD2. CDR1 is SGHVS, CDR2 FNYEAQ, per germline. V lost 4 bases and J lost 5; bases outside the gene matches: 12. The CDR3 spans 16 residues. CDR3 loop: CASSSRRTSPTETQYF. CDR3 nucleotide sequence: TGTGCCAGCAGCTCCCGGCGGACTAGCCCAACGGAGACCCAGTACTTC.

The chain combines TRBV7-2 with TRBJ1-3; D call uncertain. Germline lookup yields CDR1 SGHTA and CDR2 FQGNSA. The V gene lost 9 bases and the J gene lost 0 bases, with 12 bases spanning the gap. The CDR3 is 14 residues long. Here the CDR3 DNA reads TGTGCCAGTGTTTCAACTAACTCTGGAAACACCATATATTTT. Protein: CASVSTNSGNTIYF.

At least ten counts were recorded for this clonotype. The chain uses TRBV28 and TRBJ2-7; 8 bases agree with TRBD2. CDR1 is MDHEN, CDR2 SYDVKM, per germline. The V and J ends lost 3 bases and 2 bases, in that order; junction bases with no gene match: 9. The CDR3 loop spans 16 amino acids. The CDR3 reads CASSFKLADLTYEQYF. The DNA of the CDR3 is TGTGCCAGCAGTTTTAAACTAGCGGACCTTACCTACGAGCAGTACTTC.

This clonotype was counted between two and nine times. The chain is built from TRBV29-1 and TRBJ2-5, with 9 bases matching TRBD2. J was trimmed by 5 bases and V by 4 bases; bases with no gene match: 8. Germline lookup yields CDR1 SQVTM and CDR2 ANQGSEA. The CDR3 runs to 14 residues. CDR3 in DNA: TGCAGCGTTGTAGCGGGGGCCTACGGTGAGACCCAGTACTTC. Encoded protein: CSVVAGAYGETQYF.

This clonotype has a handful of counts. This chain joins TRBV6-1 and TRBJ2-1, with 8 bases lining up with TRBD1. CDR3 length equals 14 residues. The trim removed 4 bases at V and 6 bases at J, leaving 5 bases unmatched. Looked up from germline, CDR1 is MNHNS and CDR2 is SASEGT. The CDR3 DNA is TGTGCCAGCAGTGGTACGGACAGGGTCAATGAGCAGTTCTTC. Amino acids: CASSGTDRVNEQFF.

The chain carries TRBV19 and TRBJ2-4; TRBD2 matches 7 bases. Per germline, CDR1 LNHDA and CDR2 SQIVND (reference sequence). V shed 3 bases and J 0 bases; nucleotides not matched to a gene: 5. This CDR3 comprises 16 residues. The CDR3 is CASSMTGGLAKNIQYF. The CDR3 nucleotides read TGTGCCAGTAGTATGACGGGAGGATTAGCCAAAAACATTCAGTACTTC.

This chain links TRBV5-4 with TRBJ1-6; D is uncertain. V was trimmed by 0 bases and J by 9 bases, leaving 13 bases between them. The CDR3 totals 15 residues. The germline V gene encodes CDR1 SGHNT and CDR2 YYREEE (reference sequence). The CDR3 sequence is CASSLGQREASPLHF. The DNA for the CDR3 is TGTGCCAGCAGCTTGGGCCAGAGAGAGGCTTCACCCCTCCACTTT.

The chain links TRBV2 to TRBJ2-7; D gene uncertain. The DNA end lines up better with TRBJ2-1; the J call may be wrong. CDR3 length: 16 amino acids. The germline CDR1 and CDR2 sequences are SNHLY and FYNNEI. CDR3 region: CASSGPDSPPLGEQFF. For the CDR3, the DNA is TGTGCCAGCAGTGGTCCCGACTCTCCCCCACTGGGTGAGCAGTTCTTC.